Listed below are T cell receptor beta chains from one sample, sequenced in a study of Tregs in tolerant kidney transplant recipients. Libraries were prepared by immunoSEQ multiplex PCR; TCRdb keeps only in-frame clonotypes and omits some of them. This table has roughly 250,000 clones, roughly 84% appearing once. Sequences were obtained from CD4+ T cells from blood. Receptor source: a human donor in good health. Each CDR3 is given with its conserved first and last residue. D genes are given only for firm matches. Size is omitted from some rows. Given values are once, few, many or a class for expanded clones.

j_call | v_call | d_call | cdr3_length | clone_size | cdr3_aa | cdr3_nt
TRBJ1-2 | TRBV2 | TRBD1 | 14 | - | CASSVQGEGYGYTF | TGTGCCAGCAGTGTCCAGGGGGAAGGGTATGGCTACACCTTC
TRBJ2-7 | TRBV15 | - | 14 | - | CATSRDGVLKEQYF | TGTGCCACCAGCAGAGATGGAGTTCTTAAAGAGCAGTACTTC
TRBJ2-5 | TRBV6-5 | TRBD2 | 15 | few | CASSLLGGGMETQYF | TGTGCCAGCAGTTTACTAGGCGGGGGGATGGAGACCCAGTACTTC
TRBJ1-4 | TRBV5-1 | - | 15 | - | CASSFSAATNEKLFF | TGCGCCAGCAGCTTCTCGGCAGCAACTAATGAAAAACTGTTTTTT
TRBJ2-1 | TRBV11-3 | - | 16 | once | CASSPMKRSSYNEQFF | TGTGCCAGCAGCCCGATGAAGCGGAGCTCCTACAATGAGCAGTTCTTC
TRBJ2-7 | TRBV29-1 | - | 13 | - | CSVSQGRNYEQYF | TGCAGCGTATCTCAGGGGAGGAACTACGAGCAGTACTTC
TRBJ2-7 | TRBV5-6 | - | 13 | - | CASSLERTDIQYF | TGTGCCAGCAGCTTGGAACGGACAGATATCCAGTACTTC
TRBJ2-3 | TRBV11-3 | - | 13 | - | CASSPRPQDTQYF | TGTGCCAGCAGCCCCCGACCGCAGGATACGCAGTATTTT
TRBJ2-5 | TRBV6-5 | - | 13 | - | CASSYGDRETQYF | TGTGCCAGCAGTTACGGGGATCGGGAGACCCAGTACTTC
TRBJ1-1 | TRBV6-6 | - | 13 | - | CASSFLRNTEAFF | TGTGCCAGCAGTTTTCTGCGGAACACTGAAGCTTTCTTT
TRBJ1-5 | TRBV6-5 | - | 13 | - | CASSGDDGQPQHF | TGTGCCAGCAGTGGTGACGACGGACAGCCCCAGCATTTT
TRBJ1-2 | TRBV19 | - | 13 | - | CASSMDLPRGYTF | TGTGCCAGTAGTATGGACTTACCGAGGGGCTACACCTTC
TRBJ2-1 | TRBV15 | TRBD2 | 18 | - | CATSRDAPGLATYNEQFF | TGTGCCACCAGCAGAGATGCCCCGGGACTAGCGACCTACAATGAGCAGTTCTTC
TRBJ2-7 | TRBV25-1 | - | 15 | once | CASSDPGVRSAEQYF | TGTGCCAGCAGTGACCCCGGGGTCAGGTCTGCCGAGCAGTACTTC
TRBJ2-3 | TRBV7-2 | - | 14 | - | CASSSEGRGDTQYF | TGTGCCAGCAGCTCGGAGGGCCGGGGAGATACGCAGTATTTT
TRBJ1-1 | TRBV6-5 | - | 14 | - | CASRPGMANTEAFF | TGTGCCAGCAGGCCGGGAATGGCGAACACTGAAGCTTTCTTT
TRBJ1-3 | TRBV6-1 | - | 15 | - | CASSLDRPRGNTIYF | TGTGCCAGCAGTTTGGACAGACCGAGAGGAAACACCATATATTTT
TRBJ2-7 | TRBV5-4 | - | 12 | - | CASRQGRNEQYF | TGTGCCAGCAGACAGGGCAGGAACGAGCAGTACTTC
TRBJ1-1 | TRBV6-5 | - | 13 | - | CAGQGTANTEAFF | TGTGCCGGACAAGGGACGGCGAACACTGAAGCTTTCTTT
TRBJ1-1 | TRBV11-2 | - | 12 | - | CASSPERTEAFF | TGTGCCAGCAGCCCGGAAAGGACTGAAGCTTTCTTT
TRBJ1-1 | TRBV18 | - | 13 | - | CASSPAVNTEAFF | TGTGCCAGCTCACCAGCTGTGAACACTGAAGCTTTCTTT
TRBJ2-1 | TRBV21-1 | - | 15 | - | CASRTGTSAWNEQFF | TGTGCCAGCAGAACCGGGACTAGCGCCTGGAATGAGCAGTTCTTC
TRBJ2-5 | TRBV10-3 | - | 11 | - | CAISERETQYF | TGTGCCATCAGTGAGAGGGAGACCCAGTACTTC
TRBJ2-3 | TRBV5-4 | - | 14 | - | CASSPPGSTDTQYF | TGTGCCAGCAGCCCCCCGGGGAGCACAGATACGCAGTATTTT
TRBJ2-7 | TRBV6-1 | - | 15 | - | CARSGARNQIYEQYF | TGTGCCAGAAGTGGAGCGCGGAACCAGATCTACGAGCAGTACTTC
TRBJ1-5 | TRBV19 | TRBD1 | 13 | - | CASNRGRNQPQHF | TGTGCCAGTAACAGGGGCAGGAATCAGCCCCAGCATTTT
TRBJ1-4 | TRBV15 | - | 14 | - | CATSTGRLSEKLFF | TGTGCCACCAGCACCGGTCGCCTCAGTGAAAAACTGTTTTTT
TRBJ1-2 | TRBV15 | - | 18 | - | CATSRDPQGSSTNYGYTF | TGTGCCACCAGCAGAGATCCCCAGGGTAGCAGTACTAACTATGGCTACACCTTC